This is a list of T cell receptor beta chains from one sample in a study of shared clonotypes between healthy human individuals. Method: immunoSEQ multiplex PCR; TCRdb's copy keeps in-frame clones and lacks some. Of around 2.1 million clones listed, about 92% are singletons. Specimen: naive CD8+ T cells from PBMCs. The receptors here all came from a man between 18 and 35 years old in good health. Some clones in this sample may be carry-over from other donors' samples. The CDR3 runs from the conserved cysteine through the conserved F or W. Each record gives: V gene, D gene, clone size, J gene, CDR3 length, CDR3 DNA, CDR3 protein. A D gene is named only where the DNA matches it firmly. The size of a clone is reported for some rows only, either as once, few or many, or as a class for expanded clones.

TRBV9,TRBD1,.,TRBJ1-1,15,TGTGCCAGCAGCGTAGAGGGGACAGAGAACACTGAAGCTTTCTTT,CASSVEGTENTEAFF
TRBV7-2,.,.,TRBJ2-3,15,TGTGCCAGCAGCTTAACCAGGGTCGGCACAGATACGCAGTATTTT,CASSLTRVGTDTQYF
TRBV5-1,.,.,TRBJ2-7,13,TGCGCCAGCCGGCCGGACAGATCCTACGAGCAGTACTTC,CASRPDRSYEQYF
TRBV19,.,.,TRBJ2-7,11,TGTGCCAGTACTGACAACTACGAGCAGTACTTC,CASTDNYEQYF
TRBV28,.,.,TRBJ1-5,14,TGTGCCAGCAGTCCTACAGGGTTTTATCAGCCCCAGCATTTT,CASSPTGFYQPQHF
TRBV7-9,.,.,TRBJ2-1,18,TGTGCCAGCAGCCACCCAGACGAGCGGGCCTTCTCCTACAATGAGCAGTTCTTC,CASSHPDERAFSYNEQFF
TRBV13,TRBD2,.,TRBJ2-5,14,TGTGCCAGCAGCCCGGGGGGGGAGAGGGAGACCCAGTACTTC,CASSPGGERETQYF
TRBV15,.,.,TRBJ2-1,19,TGTGCCACCAGCACCCTTTGGGCGGACGCGAAGGTTTCCTACAATGAGCAGTTCTTC,CATSTLWADAKVSYNEQFF
TRBV4-1,TRBD1,.,TRBJ2-7,13,TGCGCCAGCAGTAACGACAGGGGGGACGAGCAGTACTTC,CASSNDRGDEQYF
TRBV19,.,.,TRBJ2-7,15,TGTGCCAGTAGCCTCTCCCCCGGGTGGTCCTACGAGCAGTACTTC,CASSLSPGWSYEQYF
TRBV9,.,.,TRBJ2-7,12,TGTGCCAGCAGCGGGGGTGCTAGTGAGCAGTACTTC,CASSGGASEQYF
TRBV5-4,.,.,TRBJ2-7,13,TGTGCCAGCAGCTTTGGCCAGCACTACGAGCAGTACTTC,CASSFGQHYEQYF
TRBV29-1,.,.,TRBJ2-7,12,TGCAGCGTTGAAATGGGAACCTACGAGCAGTACTTC,CSVEMGTYEQYF
TRBV7-6,TRBD2,.,TRBJ2-3,14,TGTGCCAGCAGCCCGACTAGCCCCCCAGATACGCAGTATTTT,CASSPTSPPDTQYF
TRBV19,TRBD1,.,TRBJ1-2,14,TGTGCCAGTATAAAGGGACAGGGGTCCTATGGCTACACCTTC,CASIKGQGSYGYTF
TRBV28,TRBD1,.,TRBJ2-1,15,TGTGCCAGCAGTTTTGCGGGGACAGGGTACAATGAGCAGTTCTTC,CASSFAGTGYNEQFF
TRBV7-9,.,.,TRBJ1-1,11,TGTGCCAGCAGCTACAACGAGCAAGCTTTCTTT,CASSYNEQAFF
TRBV13,TRBD2,.,TRBJ2-1,15,TGTGCCAGCAGCTTAAGACTAGCGGTCTACAATGAGCAGTTCTTC,CASSLRLAVYNEQFF
TRBV12-2,.,.,TRBJ1-2,15,TGTGCAAGTCGCCGACGACAGGGACCTAACTATGGCTACACCTTC,CASRRRQGPNYGYTF
TRBV15,TRBD1,.,TRBJ2-7,15,TGTGCCACCAGCGAGGAGACAGGGGGCGCCTACGAGCAGTACTTC,CATSEETGGAYEQYF
TRBV13,.,.,TRBJ2-6,16,TGTGCCAGCAGCTCTAGGGCTCTCTCTGGGGCCAACGTCCTGACTTTC,CASSSRALSGANVLTF
TRBV2,.,.,TRBJ1-2,15,TGTGCCAGCATTGGCTTAGACTTGAAGGTGGACGGCTACACCTTC,CASIGLDLKVDGYTF
TRBV5-1,.,.,TRBJ2-3,15,TGCGCCAGCAGCGGGGGTTTGCCTGAAACAGATACGCAGTATTTT,CASSGGLPETDTQYF
TRBV7-2,.,.,TRBJ2-1,14,TGTGCCAGCAGCCTGCTGGGGGGGCCGGATGAGCAGTTCTTC,CASSLLGGPDEQFF
TRBV9,.,.,TRBJ1-2,16,TGTGCCAGCAGCGTACTCCAGAGCCCCTTTTACTATGGCTACACCTTC,CASSVLQSPFYYGYTF
TRBV27,TRBD2,.,TRBJ2-7,13,TGTGCCAGCAGTCCGACGAATAGCGGGGAGCAGTACTTC,CASSPTNSGEQYF
TRBV7-8,.,.,TRBJ2-7,14,TGTGCCAGCAGCCCCGGGACTGGGAGTTACGAGCAGTACTTC,CASSPGTGSYEQYF
TRBV29-1,TRBD1,.,TRBJ2-5,16,TGCAGCGTTGACGGGACAGGGGAGGGGTACCAAGAGACCCAGTACTTC,CSVDGTGEGYQETQYF
TRBV6-5,.,.,TRBJ2-7,14,TGTGCCAGCAGCTCGCTAGGGCCGACGTACGAGCAGTACTTC,CASSSLGPTYEQYF
TRBV10-3,.,.,TRBJ2-7,14,TGTGCCACCGGGACGTTAAAAGCCTCCTACGAGCAGTACTTC,CATGTLKASYEQYF
TRBV27,.,.,TRBJ2-2,12,TGTGCCATCCGAGGGGGGGGCGGGGAGCTGTTTTTT,CAIRGGGGELFF
TRBV5-1,TRBD2,once,TRBJ2-7,17,TGCGCCAGCAGCTTGTACGCTAGCGGGATAACCTCCTACGAGCAGTACTTC,CASSLYASGITSYEQYF
TRBV27,TRBD2,.,TRBJ2-7,16,TGTGCCAGCAGTTTCCGGTTGGCTAGCGGTTCCTACGAGCAGTACTTC,CASSFRLASGSYEQYF
TRBV7-9,.,.,TRBJ2-7,15,TGTGCCAGCAGCTTAGGGTCCAGGGGGGGCTACGAGCAGTACTTC,CASSLGSRGGYEQYF
TRBV29-1,.,.,TRBJ2-3,14,TGCAGCTCCGGGGGTCCCATGGGGACAGATACGCAGTATTTT,CSSGGPMGTDTQYF
TRBV7-9,TRBD1,once,TRBJ2-1,16,TGTGCCAGCAGCACTAGGGACAGCTCATCCTACAATGAGCAGTTCTTC,CASSTRDSSSYNEQFF
TRBV7-8,TRBD1,.,TRBJ2-7,15,TGTGCCAGCAGCTTAGCGCTAACAGGGGCCTACGAGCAGTACTTC,CASSLALTGAYEQYF
TRBV9,.,.,TRBJ2-1,16,TGTGCCAGCAGCCCCGGCTGGGCGGGACCCAGTAATGAGCAGTTCTTC,CASSPGWAGPSNEQFF
TRBV19,.,.,TRBJ1-5,15,TGTGCCAGTAGTATCGGGGGGCCGAGCAATCAGCCCCAGCATTTT,CASSIGGPSNQPQHF
TRBV15,TRBD1,.,TRBJ2-5,16,TGTGCCACCAGCAGCGGACAGGATCGGGCGTATGAGACCCAGTACTTC,CATSSGQDRAYETQYF